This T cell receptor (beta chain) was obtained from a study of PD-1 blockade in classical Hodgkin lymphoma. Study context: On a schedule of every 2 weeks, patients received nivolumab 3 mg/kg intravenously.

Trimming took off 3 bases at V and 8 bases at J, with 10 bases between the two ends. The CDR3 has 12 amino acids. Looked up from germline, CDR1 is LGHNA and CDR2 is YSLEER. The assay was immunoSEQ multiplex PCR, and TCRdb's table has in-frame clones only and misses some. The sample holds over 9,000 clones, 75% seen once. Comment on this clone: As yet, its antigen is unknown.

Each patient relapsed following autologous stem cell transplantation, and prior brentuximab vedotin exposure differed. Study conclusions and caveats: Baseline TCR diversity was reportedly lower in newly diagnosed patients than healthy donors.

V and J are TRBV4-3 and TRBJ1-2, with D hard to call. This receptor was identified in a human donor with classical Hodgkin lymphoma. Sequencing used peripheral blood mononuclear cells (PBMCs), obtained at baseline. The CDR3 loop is CASSHPGEGYTF. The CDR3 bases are TGCGCCAGCAGCCACCCCGGGGAGGGCTACACCTTC.